This T cell receptor beta chain derives from a study of blood T cell repertoires in COVID-19. The wider study: Some COVID-19 samples were acute and others convalescent; all came from the United States, Italy and Spain.

Germline lookup yields CDR1 MGHDK and CDR2 SYGVNS. V lost 6 bases, J lost 5 bases, and 18 bases stayed unmatched. CDR3 length: 17 amino acids. The protocol was immunoSEQ multiplex PCR, while the TCRdb copy is restricted to in-frame clones and leaves out a portion. The data hold roughly 160,000 clones, with about four fifths observed a single time. This rearrangement joins TRBV25-1 to TRBJ1-1; 7 positions match TRBD1. Sample: peripheral blood. This TCR was sampled from a man between 65 and 85 years old with active or convalescent COVID-19. The DNA for the CDR3 is TGTGCCAGCAGGAGGCGGGGACAGAGAGGAATTTGGACTGAAGCTTTCTTT. This gives the protein CASRRRGQRGIWTEAFF.